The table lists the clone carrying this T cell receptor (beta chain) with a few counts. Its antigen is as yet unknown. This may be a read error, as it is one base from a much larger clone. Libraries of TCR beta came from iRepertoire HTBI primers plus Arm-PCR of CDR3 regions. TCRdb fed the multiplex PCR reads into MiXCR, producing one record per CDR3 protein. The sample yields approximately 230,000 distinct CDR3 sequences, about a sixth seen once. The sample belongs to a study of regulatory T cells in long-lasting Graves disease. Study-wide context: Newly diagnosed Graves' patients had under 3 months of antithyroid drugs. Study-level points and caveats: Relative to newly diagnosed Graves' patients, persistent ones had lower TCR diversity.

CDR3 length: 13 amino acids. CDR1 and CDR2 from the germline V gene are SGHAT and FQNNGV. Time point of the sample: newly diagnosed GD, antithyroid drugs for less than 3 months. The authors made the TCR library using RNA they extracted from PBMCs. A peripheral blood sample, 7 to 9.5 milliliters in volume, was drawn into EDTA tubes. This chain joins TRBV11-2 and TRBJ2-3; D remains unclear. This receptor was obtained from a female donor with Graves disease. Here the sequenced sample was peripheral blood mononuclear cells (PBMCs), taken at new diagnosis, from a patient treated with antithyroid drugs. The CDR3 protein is CASTQEVGTEASF. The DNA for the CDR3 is TGTGCCAGCACCCAGGAAGTTGGCACTGAAGCTTCCTTT. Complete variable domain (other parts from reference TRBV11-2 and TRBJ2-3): EAGVAQSPRYKIIEKRQSVAFWCNPISGHATLYWYQQILGQGPKLLIQFQNNGVVDDSQLPKDRFSAERLKGVDSTLKIQPAKLEDSAVYLCASTQEVGTEASFGPGTRLTVL.